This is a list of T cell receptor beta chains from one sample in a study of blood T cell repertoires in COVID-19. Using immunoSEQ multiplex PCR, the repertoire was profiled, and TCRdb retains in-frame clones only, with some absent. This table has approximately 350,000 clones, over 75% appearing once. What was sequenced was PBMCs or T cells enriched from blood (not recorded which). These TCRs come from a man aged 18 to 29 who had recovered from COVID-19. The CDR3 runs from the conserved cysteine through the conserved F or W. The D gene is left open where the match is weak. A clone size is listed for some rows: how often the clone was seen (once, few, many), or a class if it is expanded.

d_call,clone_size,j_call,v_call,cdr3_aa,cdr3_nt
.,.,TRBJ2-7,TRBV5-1,CASSLALGAGGRTYEQYF,TGCGCCAGCAGCTTGGCCCTCGGGGCAGGGGGGCGTACCTACGAGCAGTACTTC
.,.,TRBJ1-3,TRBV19,CASSPTATAVSGNTIYF,TGTGCCAGTAGTCCAACCGCGACAGCCGTCTCTGGAAACACCATATATTTT
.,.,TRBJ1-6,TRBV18,CASSPGGKSPLHF,TGTGCCAGCTCACCAGGAGGGAAATCACCCCTCCACTTT
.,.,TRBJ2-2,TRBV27,CASSLRQGVGELFF,TGTGCCAGCAGTTTGCGGCAGGGTGTCGGGGAGCTGTTTTTT
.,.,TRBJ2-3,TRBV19,CASSPVGGSLTDTQYF,TGTGCCAGTAGTCCCGTAGGTGGGAGCCTCACAGATACGCAGTATTTT
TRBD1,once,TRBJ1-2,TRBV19,CATSPRTGNDDYTF,TGTGCCACTTCACCACGGACAGGGAATGATGACTACACCTTC
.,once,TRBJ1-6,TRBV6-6,CATQPQTVSGSPLHF,TGTGCCACCCAACCTCAGACCGTTAGCGGTTCACCCCTCCACTTT
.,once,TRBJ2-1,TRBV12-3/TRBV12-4,CASSAPNANEQFF,TGTGCCAGCAGTGCCCCAAACGCGAATGAGCAGTTCTTC
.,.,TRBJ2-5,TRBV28,CASGALGEATFRTQYF,TGTGCCAGCGGAGCCTTAGGGGAGGCCACCTTTAGGACCCAGTACTTC
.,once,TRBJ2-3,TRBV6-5,CASTARLPDTQYF,TGTGCCAGCACCGCCCGACTCCCAGATACGCAGTATTTT
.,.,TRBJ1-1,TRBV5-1,CASSLAGDTEAFF,TGCGCCAGCAGCTTGGCAGGCGACACTGAAGCTTTCTTT
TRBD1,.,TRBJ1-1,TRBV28,CASRTYGQARNTEAFF,TGTGCCAGCAGAACCTATGGACAGGCGAGAAACACTGAAGCTTTCTTT
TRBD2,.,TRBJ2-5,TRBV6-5,CASSYGAGQETQYF,TGTGCCAGCAGTTACGGAGCGGGACAAGAGACCCAGTACTTC
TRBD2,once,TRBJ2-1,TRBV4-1,CASAGLAGGNNEQFF,TGCGCCAGTGCGGGACTAGCGGGGGGTAACAATGAGCAGTTCTTC
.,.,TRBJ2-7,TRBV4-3,CASSQDRGAYEQYF,TGCGCCAGCAGCCAAGACAGGGGAGCCTACGAGCAGTACTTC
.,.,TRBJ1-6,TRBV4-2,CASSQETTGIAYNSPLHF,TGTGCCAGCAGCCAAGAAACCACAGGGATAGCCTATAATTCACCCCTCCACTTT
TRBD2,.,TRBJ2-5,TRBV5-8,CASSAGLVETQYF,TGTGCCAGCAGTGCGGGACTAGTGGAGACCCAGTACTTC
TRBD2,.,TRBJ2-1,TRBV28,CASSSGLAYNEQFF,TGTGCCAGCTCTTCGGGACTAGCGTACAATGAGCAGTTCTTC
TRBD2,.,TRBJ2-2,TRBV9,CASKGLADTGELFF,TGTGCCAGCAAGGGTCTAGCGGACACCGGGGAGCTGTTTTTT
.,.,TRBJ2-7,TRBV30,CAWSPGTYEQYF,TGTGCCTGGAGTCCAGGAACTTACGAGCAGTACTTC
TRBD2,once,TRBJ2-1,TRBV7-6,CASSLEGLAGVEQFF,TGTGCCAGCAGCTTAGAAGGTCTAGCGGGAGTTGAGCAGTTCTTC
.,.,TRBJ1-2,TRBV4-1,CASSQVFRDRQLNYGYTF,TGCGCCAGCAGCCAAGTCTTCCGGGATAGGCAGCTAAACTATGGCTACACCTTC
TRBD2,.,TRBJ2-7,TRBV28,CASSLGGRGYEQYF,TGTGCCAGCAGTTTGGGCGGGAGAGGGTACGAGCAGTACTTC
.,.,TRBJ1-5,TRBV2,CASSGGAIIYSNQPQHF,TGTGCCAGCAGTGGCGGGGCCATTATTTATAGCAATCAGCCCCAGCATTTT
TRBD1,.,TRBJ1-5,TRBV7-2,CASSATGVGQPQHF,TGTGCCAGCAGCGCGACAGGGGTCGGACAGCCCCAGCATTTT
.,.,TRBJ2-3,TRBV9,CASSVQGTDTQYF,TGTGCCAGCAGCGTACAGGGCACAGATACGCAGTATTTT
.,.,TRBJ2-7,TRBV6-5,CASSSGVREQYF,TGTGCCAGCAGTTCCGGGGTGAGAGAGCAGTACTTC
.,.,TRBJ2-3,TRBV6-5,CASSYDNSADTQYF,TGTGCCAGCAGTTACGATAATAGTGCAGATACGCAGTATTTT
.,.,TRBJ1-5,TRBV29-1,CSVEGNSNQPQHF,TGCAGCGTGGAGGGGAACAGCAATCAGCCCCAGCATTTT
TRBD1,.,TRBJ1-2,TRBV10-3,CAIWAGGQGYGYTF,TGTGCCATTTGGGCAGGGGGCCAAGGCTATGGCTACACCTTC
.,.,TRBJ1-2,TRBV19,CASSIDSDYGYTF,TGTGCCAGTAGTATAGACAGTGACTATGGCTACACCTTC
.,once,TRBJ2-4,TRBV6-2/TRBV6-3,CASSSPGTDFSKNIQYF,TGTGCCAGCAGTTCCCCTGGTACAGATTTTTCCAAAAACATTCAGTACTTC
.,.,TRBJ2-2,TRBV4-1,CASSQDRWSGAGELFF,TGCGCCAGCAGCCAAGATAGGTGGTCGGGGGCCGGGGAGCTGTTTTTT
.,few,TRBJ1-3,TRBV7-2,CASSPGEWGNTIYF,TGTGCCAGCAGCCCAGGGGAGTGGGGAAACACCATATATTTT
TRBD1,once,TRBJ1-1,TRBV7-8,CASSSGQGRTEAFF,TGTGCCAGCAGCTCAGGACAGGGTCGGACTGAAGCTTTCTTT
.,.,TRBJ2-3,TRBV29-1,CSVDKQNTDTQYF,TGCAGCGTTGATAAACAGAACACAGATACGCAGTATTTT
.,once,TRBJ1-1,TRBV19,CASSIGPGANTEAFF,TGTGCCAGTAGTATAGGGCCGGGAGCGAACACTGAAGCTTTCTTT
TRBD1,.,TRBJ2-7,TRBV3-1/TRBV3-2,CASSQSRTRGLAYEQYF,TGTGCCAGCAGCCAATCCCGAACCAGGGGGCTTGCCTACGAGCAGTACTTC
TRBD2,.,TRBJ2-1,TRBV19,CASRLADEQFF,TGTGCCAGTAGACTAGCGGATGAGCAGTTCTTC
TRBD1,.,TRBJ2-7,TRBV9,CASSVGGQGSYEQYF,TGTGCCAGCAGCGTAGGGGGACAGGGATCCTACGAGCAGTACTTC
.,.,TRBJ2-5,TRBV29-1,CSVEDQGRETQYF,TGCAGCGTTGAAGATCAGGGGCGGGAGACCCAGTACTTC
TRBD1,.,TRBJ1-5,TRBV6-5,CASSYSYTGGSQPQHF,TGTGCCAGCAGTTACTCTTATACAGGGGGTAGTCAGCCCCAGCATTTT
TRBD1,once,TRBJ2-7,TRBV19,CASGTAREQYF,TGTGCCTCAGGGACAGCACGCGAGCAGTACTTC
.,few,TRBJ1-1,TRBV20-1,CSASRGQGRLNTEAFF,TGCAGTGCTAGTCGGGGTCAGGGGCGACTGAACACTGAAGCTTTCTTT
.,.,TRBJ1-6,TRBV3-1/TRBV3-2,CASSQEERGISPLHF,TGTGCCAGCAGCCAAGAGGAAAGGGGGATTTCACCCCTCCACTTT
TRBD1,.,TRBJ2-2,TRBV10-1,CASRENPGQGYTGELFF,TGCGCCAGCAGAGAGAACCCGGGACAGGGGTACACCGGGGAGCTGTTTTTT
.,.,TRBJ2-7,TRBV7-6,CANYSVSSYEQYF,TGTGCCAACTACTCCGTGAGCTCCTACGAGCAGTACTTC
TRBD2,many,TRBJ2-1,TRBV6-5,CASSSGTSGGDEQFF,TGTGCCAGCAGTTCCGGGACTAGCGGGGGGGATGAGCAGTTCTTC
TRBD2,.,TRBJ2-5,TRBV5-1,CASSSTSGKRETQYF,TGCGCCAGCAGTTCGACTAGCGGGAAGCGGGAGACCCAGTACTTC
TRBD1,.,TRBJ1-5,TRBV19,CASTGQPDEPQHF,TGTGCCAGTACGGGACAGCCTGACGAGCCCCAGCATTTT